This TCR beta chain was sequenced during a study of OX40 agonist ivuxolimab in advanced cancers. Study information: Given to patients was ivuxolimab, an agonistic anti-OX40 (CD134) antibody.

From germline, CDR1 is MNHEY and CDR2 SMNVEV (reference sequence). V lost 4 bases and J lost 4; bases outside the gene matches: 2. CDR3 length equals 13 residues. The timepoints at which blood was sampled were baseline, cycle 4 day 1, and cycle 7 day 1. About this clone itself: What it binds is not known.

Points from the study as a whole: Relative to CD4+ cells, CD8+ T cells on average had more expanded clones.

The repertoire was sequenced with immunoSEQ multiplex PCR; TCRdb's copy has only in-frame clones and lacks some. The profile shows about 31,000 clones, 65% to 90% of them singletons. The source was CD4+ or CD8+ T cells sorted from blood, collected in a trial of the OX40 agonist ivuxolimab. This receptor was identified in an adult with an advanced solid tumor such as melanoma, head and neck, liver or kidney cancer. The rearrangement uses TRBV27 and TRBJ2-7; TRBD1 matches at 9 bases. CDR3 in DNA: TGTGCCAGCAGTTCGGGACAGGGATACGAGCAGTACTTC. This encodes CASSSGQGYEQYF.